The clone carrying this T cell receptor (beta chain) was recorded many times. Healthy Caucasians were all of the donors. The data were obtained in a study of identical twins. V lost 7 bases, J lost 5 bases, and 5 bases stayed unmatched. The CDR3 is made up of 13 amino acids. Via MiXCR, TCRdb re-called the 5' RACE reads, giving one row per CDR3 protein. The sample shows about 720,000 distinct CDR3 sequences, roughly 18% of them seen only once. The sample also formed part of further work on T cells expressing NK-cell markers.

This TCR came from a woman between 18 and 30 years old in good health. The sequenced sample consisted of PBMCs. The chain joins TRBV12-3 or TRBV12-4 to TRBJ1-1; 9 bases map to TRBD1. The CDR3 DNA reads as TGTGCCAGCAACAGGGGGCTGGGTACTGAAGCTTTCTTT. Encoded protein: CASNRGLGTEAFF.